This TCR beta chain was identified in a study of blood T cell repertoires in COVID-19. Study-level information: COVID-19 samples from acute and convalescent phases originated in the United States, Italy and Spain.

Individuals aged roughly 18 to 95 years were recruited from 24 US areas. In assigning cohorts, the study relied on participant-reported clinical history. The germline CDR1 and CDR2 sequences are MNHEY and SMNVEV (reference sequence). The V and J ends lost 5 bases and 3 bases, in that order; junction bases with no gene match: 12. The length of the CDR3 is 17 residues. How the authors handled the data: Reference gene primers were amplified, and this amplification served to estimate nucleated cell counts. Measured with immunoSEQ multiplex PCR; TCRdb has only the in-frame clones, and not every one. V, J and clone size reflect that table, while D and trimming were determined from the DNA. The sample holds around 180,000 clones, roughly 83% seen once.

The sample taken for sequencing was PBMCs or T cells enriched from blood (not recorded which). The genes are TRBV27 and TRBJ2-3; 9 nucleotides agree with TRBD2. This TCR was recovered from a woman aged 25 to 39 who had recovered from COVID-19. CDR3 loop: CASSLKGLAKGTDTQYF. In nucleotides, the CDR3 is TGTGCCAGCAGTCTAAAAGGACTAGCGAAGGGAACAGATACGCAGTATTTT.